Listed here are 11 T cell receptor beta chains from one sample, sequenced in a study of cytomegalovirus exposure and HLA in healthy donors. With 60 Vbeta and 13 Jbeta primers, the PCR was carried out. Profiling relied on immunoSEQ multiplex PCR, and the TCRdb table lists in-frame clones only, not all of them. The sample contains under 150,000 clones, around 80% of which appear only once. The material sequenced was PBMCs. These receptors all stem from a woman aged 18-29 years in good health and CMV-seronegative.

This clone was detected only once. Other DNA sequences in this sample translate to the same CDR3. As DNA, the CDR3 is TGCAGCGTTTGGGGACAGGGGGCCTACGAGCAGTACTTC. Encoded protein: CSVWGQGAYEQYF. V gene TRBV29-1 combines with J gene TRBJ2-7; the match to TRBD1 covers 11 bases. From germline, CDR1 is SQVTM and CDR2 ANQGSEA. After removal of 5 bases from V and 2 bases from J, the junction contained 2 bases not matched to a gene. The CDR3 extends over 13 amino acids.

The chain has TRBV5-1 and TRBJ2-1, with 11 positions matching TRBD2. The ends lost 5 bases at V and 6 bases at J; junction bases unmatched: 7. The germline gives CDR1 SGHRS, CDR2 YFSETQ. The CDR3 has 15 residues. The CDR3: CASSPGTSGANEQFF. The CDR3 bases are TGCGCCAGCAGTCCCGGGACTAGCGGAGCCAATGAGCAGTTCTTC.

The sample holds a few counts of this clone. This chain connects TRBV30 to TRBJ1-2, with D possibly being TRBD1 (6 bases). Germline loops: CDR1 GTSNPN, CDR2 SVGIG (reference sequence). The CDR3 length is 12 residues. Trimming stripped 2 bases from V and 2 bases from J, with 6 bases between. The CDR3 protein is CAWSTGNYGYTF. For the CDR3, the DNA is TGTGCCTGGAGTACAGGGAACTATGGCTACACCTTC.

This clone turned up a few times. V usage is TRBV15 and J usage is TRBJ2-1; TRBD1 matches 9 bases. V trimming: 1 base; J trimming: 8 bases; junction bases outside the gene matches: 6. Germline CDR1 LNHNV, CDR2 YYDKDF (reference sequence). CDR3 length equals 15 residues. CDR3 in DNA: TGTGCCACCAGCAGAGCTTCGGGACAGGGTGATGAGCAGTTCTTC. It specifies CATSRASGQGDEQFF.

The chain joins TRBV30 to TRBJ2-7, with 7 bases that match TRBD2. The CDR3 has 12 residues. CDR1 is GTSNPN, CDR2 SVGIG, per germline (reference sequence). The trim removed 2 bases at V and 2 bases at J, leaving 0 bases unmatched. The CDR3 DNA reads TGTGCCTGGAGTAGCGGGACCTACGAGCAGTACTTC. The encoded protein is CAWSSGTYEQYF.

The V gene is TRBV5-4, the J gene TRBJ1-2; 10 bases align to TRBD1. The J segment lost 3 bases and the V segment lost 4 bases, leaving 3 bases of the junction unmatched. This CDR3 spans 14 amino acids. Germline values: CDR1 SGHNT, CDR2 YYREEE (reference sequence). CDR3 sequence (DNA): TGTGCCAGCAGCCGACAGGGGGCTGACTATGGCTACACCTTC. It is translated as CASSRQGADYGYTF.

About this clone: The junction differs from germline at one of its ends, possibly a read error. V gene TRBV28 combines with J gene TRBJ2-5; 10 nucleotides line up with TRBD1. The CDR3 contains 19 residues. Germline V CDR1 and CDR2: MDHEN, SYDVKM. The CDR3 nucleotides are TGTGCCAGCAGTTATTATGGGACAGGGGTGGATGGGGATCAAGAGGCCCAGTACTTC. This translates into CASSYYGTGVDGDQEAQYF.

The V gene is TRBV28, the J gene TRBJ2-7; 8 bases are shared with TRBD1. V shed 4 bases and J 7 bases; nucleotides not matched to a gene: 9. This CDR3 is built from 14 residues. Germline CDR1 is MDHEN and CDR2 is SYDVKM. As DNA, the CDR3 is TGTGCCAGCAGTTCCTTGGGACAGGATGGGGAGCAGTACTTC. This encodes CASSSLGQDGEQYF.

This clone was recorded once. This rearrangement joins TRBV30 to TRBJ2-1; a possible D gene is TRBD2 (6 bases). V dropped 2 bases and J dropped 9 bases, with 20 bases sitting between them. The CDR3 is 15 residues long. Germline V CDR1 and CDR2: GTSNPN, SVGIG (reference sequence). The chain's CDR3 is CAWSIGGSSSPEQFF. In DNA, the CDR3 is TGTGCCTGGAGTATTGGGGGGAGTTCATCCCCTGAGCAGTTCTTC.

This clone turned up a few times. V gene TRBV30 combines with J gene TRBJ2-1; D unclear. The germline V gene encodes CDR1 GTSNPN and CDR2 SVGIG (reference sequence). Trimming took off 3 bases at V and 4 bases at J, with 7 bases between the two ends. CDR3 length equals 12 residues. CDR3 nucleotides: TGTGCCTGGAGCCTAGATTACAATGAGCAGTTCTTC. Protein product: CAWSLDYNEQFF.

This chain uses TRBV29-1 with TRBJ2-5; a possible D gene is TRBD2 (5 bases). The CDR3 covers 13 residues. V was shortened by 4 bases and J by 4 bases, with 13 bases between the two germline ends. Germline-derived CDR1 and CDR2 are SQVTM and ANQGSEA. The CDR3, as DNA: TGCAGCGTTGCCGGCGAGGGCCGAGAGACCCAGTACTTC. Translated, it gives CSVAGEGRETQYF.